This T cell receptor (beta chain) was documented in a study of blood T cell repertoires in COVID-19. V shed 1 base and J shed 1 base, with 4 bases lying between them. This CDR3 is built from 13 residues. The germline V gene encodes CDR1 KGHSY and CDR2 FQNENV. Libraries were prepared by immunoSEQ multiplex PCR; TCRdb keeps only in-frame clonotypes and omits some of them. The profile covers roughly 290,000 clones, with roughly 90% appearing a single time and 0.7% to 0.9% taken by the ten largest. This clonotype was sampled from a man younger than 40 with acute or convalescent COVID-19. Source material: peripheral blood. The chain recombines TRBV16 with TRBJ1-1; D is uncertain. The CDR3 is CASSQFRNTEAFF. In nucleotides, the CDR3 is TGTGCCAGCAGCCAATTTAGGAACACTGAAGCTTTCTTT. Full variable domain (rest looked up from reference TRBV16 and TRBJ1-1): GEEVAQTPKHLVRGEGQKAKLYCAPIKGHSYVFWYQQVLKNEFKFLISFQNENVFDETGMPKERFSAKCLPNSPCSLEIQATKLEDSAVYFCASSQFRNTEAFFGQGTRLTVV.